The TCR beta chain described here comes from a study of Ad26.COV2.S vaccination and SARS-CoV-2 variants. V gave up 6 bases and J gave up 0 bases, with 16 bases separating them. The V gene's germline CDR1 is SGHRS and CDR2 YFSETQ. The CDR3 has 16 amino acids. Treatment here: roughly 18 received Ad26.COV2.S at low or high dose, single or two shots; about five received placebo; per-sample allocation not given. Following the first vaccine or placebo injection, samples were taken on day 63. Measured with immunoSEQ multiplex PCR; TCRdb has only the in-frame clones, and not every one. This sample has about 440,000 clones; 90% occur once, and the top ten carry roughly 3.9%.

The chain has TRBV5-1 and TRBJ2-1, with a tentative D call TRBD2 (5 bases). The receptor was derived from a person aged 18 to 59 who received the Ad26.COV2.S COVID-19 vaccine or a placebo. The sample was peripheral blood, taken in a trial of Ad26.COV2.S vaccine versus placebo. The CDR3 loop is CASTPGGWGSYNEQFF. DNA of the CDR3: TGCGCCAGCACCCCAGGCGGGTGGGGCTCCTACAATGAGCAGTTCTTC.